The clone carrying this TCR beta chain was counted a single time. This specimen belongs to a study of blood T cell repertoires in COVID-19. The overall study: COVID-19 samples from acute and convalescent phases originated in the United States, Italy and Spain. T cells, B-cell-depleted T cells, or PBMCs supplied cDNA or gDNA.

In the original workflow: From reference gene primer amplification, estimates of nucleated cell counts were derived. The data were produced by immunoSEQ multiplex PCR, yet TCRdb's version contains in-frame clones alone and is incomplete. V, J and clone size derive from that table, while D and trimming were established from the DNA sequence. The table lists 90,000 to 110,000 clones, 85% to 90% of them singletons. The CDR3 contains 15 residues. With 1 base removed from V and 3 bases from J, the gap between germline ends came to 13 bases. CDR1 and CDR2 (germline): MNHNS, SASEGT. This receptor was obtained from a man aged 45-65 years with acute or convalescent COVID-19. The sequencing input was peripheral blood. The chain is built from TRBV6-1 and TRBJ2-7; a possible D gene is TRBD1 (5 bases). Here the CDR3 reads CASSEVPTVFYEQYF. Written as DNA, the CDR3 is TGTGCCAGCAGTGAAGTTCCGACAGTTTTCTACGAGCAGTACTTC.